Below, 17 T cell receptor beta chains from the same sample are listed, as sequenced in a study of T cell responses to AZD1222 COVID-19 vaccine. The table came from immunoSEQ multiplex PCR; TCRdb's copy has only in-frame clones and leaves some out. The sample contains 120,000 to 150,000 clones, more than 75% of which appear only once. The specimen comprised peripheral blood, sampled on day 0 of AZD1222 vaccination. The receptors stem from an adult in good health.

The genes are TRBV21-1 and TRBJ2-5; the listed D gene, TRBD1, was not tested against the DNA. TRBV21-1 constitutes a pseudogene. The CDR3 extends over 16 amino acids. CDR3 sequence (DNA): TGTGCCAGCAGCAAAGATCCAGGGGAAGGAGAAGAGACCCAGTACTTC. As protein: CASSKDPGEGEETQYF.

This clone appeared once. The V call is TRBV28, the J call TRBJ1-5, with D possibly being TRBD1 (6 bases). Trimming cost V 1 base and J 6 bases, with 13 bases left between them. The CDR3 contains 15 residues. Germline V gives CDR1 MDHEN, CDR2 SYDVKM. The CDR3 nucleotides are TGTGCCAGCAGTTTATCAGGGGTCCTTGGTCAGCCCCAGCATTTT. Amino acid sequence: CASSLSGVLGQPQHF.

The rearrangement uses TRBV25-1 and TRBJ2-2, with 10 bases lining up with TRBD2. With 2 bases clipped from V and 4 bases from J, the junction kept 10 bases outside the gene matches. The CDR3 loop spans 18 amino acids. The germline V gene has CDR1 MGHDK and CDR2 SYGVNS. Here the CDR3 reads CASSEPSGRSVGTGELFF. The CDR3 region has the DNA TGTGCCAGCAGTGAACCTAGCGGGAGAAGTGTTGGCACCGGGGAGCTGTTTTTT.

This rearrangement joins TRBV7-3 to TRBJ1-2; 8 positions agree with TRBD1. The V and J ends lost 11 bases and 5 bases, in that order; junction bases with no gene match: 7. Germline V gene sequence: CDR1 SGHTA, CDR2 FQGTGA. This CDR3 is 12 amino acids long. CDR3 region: CAHNDRGYGYTF. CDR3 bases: TGTGCCCACAACGACAGGGGTTATGGCTACACCTTC. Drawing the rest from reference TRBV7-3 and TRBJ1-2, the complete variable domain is GAGVSQTPSNKVTEKGKYVELRCDPISGHTALYWYRQSLGQGPEFLIYFQGTGAADDSGLPNDRFFAVRPEGSVSTLKIQRTERGDSAVYLCAHNDRGYGYTFGSGTRLTVV.

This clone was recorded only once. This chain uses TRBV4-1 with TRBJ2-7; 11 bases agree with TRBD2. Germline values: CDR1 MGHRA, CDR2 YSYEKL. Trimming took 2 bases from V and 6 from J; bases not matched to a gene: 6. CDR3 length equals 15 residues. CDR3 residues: CASSQLGLAAAEQYF. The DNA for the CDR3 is TGCGCCAGCAGCCAACTGGGACTAGCGGCCGCCGAGCAGTACTTC.

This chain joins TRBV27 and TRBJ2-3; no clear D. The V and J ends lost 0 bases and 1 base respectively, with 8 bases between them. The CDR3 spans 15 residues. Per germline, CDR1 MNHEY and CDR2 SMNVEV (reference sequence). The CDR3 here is CASSLSTPRTDTQYF. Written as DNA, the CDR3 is TGTGCCAGCAGTTTATCCACCCCCCGCACAGATACGCAGTATTTT.

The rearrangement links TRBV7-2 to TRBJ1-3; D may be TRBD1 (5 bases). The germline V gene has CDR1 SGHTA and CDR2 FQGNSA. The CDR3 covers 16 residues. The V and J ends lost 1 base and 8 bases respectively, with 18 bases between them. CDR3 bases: TGTGCCAGCAGCTTAGATGCCCCACGAACGGGGGACACCATATATTTT. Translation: CASSLDAPRTGDTIYF. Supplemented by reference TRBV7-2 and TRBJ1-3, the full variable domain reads GAGVSQSPSNKVTEKGKDVELRCDPISGHTALYWYRQSLGQGLEFLIYFQGNSAPDKSGLPSDRFSAERTGGSVSTLTIQRTQQEDSAVYLCASSLDAPRTGDTIYFGEGSWLTVV.

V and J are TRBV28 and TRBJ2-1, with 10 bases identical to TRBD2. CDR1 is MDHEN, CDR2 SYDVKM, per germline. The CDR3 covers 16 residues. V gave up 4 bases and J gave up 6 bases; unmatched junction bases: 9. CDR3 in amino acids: CASSSSGSLGTNEQFF. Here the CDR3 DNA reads TGTGCCAGCAGTTCTAGCGGGAGTTTGGGGACCAATGAGCAGTTCTTC.

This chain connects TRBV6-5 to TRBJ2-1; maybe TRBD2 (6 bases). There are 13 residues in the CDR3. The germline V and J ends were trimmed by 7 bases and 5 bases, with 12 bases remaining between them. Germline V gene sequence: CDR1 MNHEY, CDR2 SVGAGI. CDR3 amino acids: CASKPSVHNEQFF. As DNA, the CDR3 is TGTGCCAGCAAGCCTAGCGTCCACAATGAGCAGTTCTTC.

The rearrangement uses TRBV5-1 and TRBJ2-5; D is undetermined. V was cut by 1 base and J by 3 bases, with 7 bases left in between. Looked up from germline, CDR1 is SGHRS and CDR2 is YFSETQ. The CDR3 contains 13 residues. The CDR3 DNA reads TGCGCCAGCAGCTTGTCTGGGGAAGAGACCCAGTACTTC. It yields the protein CASSLSGEETQYF.

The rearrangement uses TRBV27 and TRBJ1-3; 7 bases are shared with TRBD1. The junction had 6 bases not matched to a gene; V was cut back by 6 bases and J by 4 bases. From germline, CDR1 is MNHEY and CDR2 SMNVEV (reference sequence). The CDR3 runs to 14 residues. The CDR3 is CASRSGGTGNTIYF. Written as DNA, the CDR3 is TGTGCCAGCAGGTCAGGGGGGACCGGAAACACCATATATTTT.

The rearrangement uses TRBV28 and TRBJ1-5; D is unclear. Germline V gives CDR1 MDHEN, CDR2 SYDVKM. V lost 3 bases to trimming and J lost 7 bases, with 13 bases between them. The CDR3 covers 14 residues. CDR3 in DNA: TGTGCCAGCAGTTTCGGGGAGGTTAGGCAGCCCCAGCATTTT. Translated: CASSFGEVRQPQHF. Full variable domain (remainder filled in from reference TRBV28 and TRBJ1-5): DVKVTQSSRYLVKRTGEKVFLECVQDMDHENMFWYRQDPGLGLRLIYFSYDVKMKEKGDIPEGYSVSREKKERFSLILESASTNQTSMYLCASSFGEVRQPQHFGDGTRLSIL.

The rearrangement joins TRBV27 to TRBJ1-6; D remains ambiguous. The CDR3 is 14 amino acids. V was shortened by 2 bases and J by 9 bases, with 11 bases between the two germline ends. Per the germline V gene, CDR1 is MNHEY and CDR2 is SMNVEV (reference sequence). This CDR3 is CASSLRPLSSPLHF. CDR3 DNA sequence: TGTGCCAGCAGTTTACGGCCGTTAAGTTCACCCCTCCACTTT.

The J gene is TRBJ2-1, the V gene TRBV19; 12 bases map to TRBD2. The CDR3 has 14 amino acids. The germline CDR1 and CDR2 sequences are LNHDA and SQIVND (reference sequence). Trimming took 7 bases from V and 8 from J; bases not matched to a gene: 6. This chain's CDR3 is CASKRLAGEYEQFF. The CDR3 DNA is TGTGCCAGTAAAAGACTAGCGGGAGAATATGAGCAGTTCTTC.

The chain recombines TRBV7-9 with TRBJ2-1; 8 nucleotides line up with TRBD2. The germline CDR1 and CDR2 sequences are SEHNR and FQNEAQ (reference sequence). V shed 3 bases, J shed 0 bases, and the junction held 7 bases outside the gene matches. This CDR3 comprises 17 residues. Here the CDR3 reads CASSFKTSAPSYNEQFF. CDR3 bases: TGTGCCAGCAGCTTTAAGACTAGCGCACCCTCCTACAATGAGCAGTTCTTC. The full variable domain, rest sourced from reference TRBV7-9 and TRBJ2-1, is DTGVSQNPRHKITKRGQNVTFRCDPISEHNRLYWYRQTLGQGPEFLTYFQNEAQLEKSRLLSDRFSAERPKGSFSTLEIQRTEQGDSAMYLCASSFKTSAPSYNEQFFGPGTRLTVL.

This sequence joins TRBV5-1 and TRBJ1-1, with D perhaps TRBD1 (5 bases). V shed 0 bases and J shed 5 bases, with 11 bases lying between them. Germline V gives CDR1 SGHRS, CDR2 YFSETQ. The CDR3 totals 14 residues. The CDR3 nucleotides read TGCGCCAGCAGCTTGGGACCAGGGACGACTGAAGCTTTCTTT. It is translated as CASSLGPGTTEAFF. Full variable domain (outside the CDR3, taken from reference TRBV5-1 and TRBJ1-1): KAGVTQTPRYLIKTRGQQVTLSCSPISGHRSVSWYQQTPGQGLQFLFEYFSETQRNKGNFPGRFSGRQFSNSRSEMNVSTLELGDSALYLCASSLGPGTTEAFFGQGTRLTVV.

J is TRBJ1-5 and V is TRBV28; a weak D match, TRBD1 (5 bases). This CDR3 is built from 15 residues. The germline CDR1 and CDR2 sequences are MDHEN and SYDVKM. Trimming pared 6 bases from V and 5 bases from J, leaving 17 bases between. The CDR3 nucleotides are TGTGCCAGCAGCCCTCTGAGAGGGGCCGATCAGCCCCAGCATTTT. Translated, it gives CASSPLRGADQPQHF.